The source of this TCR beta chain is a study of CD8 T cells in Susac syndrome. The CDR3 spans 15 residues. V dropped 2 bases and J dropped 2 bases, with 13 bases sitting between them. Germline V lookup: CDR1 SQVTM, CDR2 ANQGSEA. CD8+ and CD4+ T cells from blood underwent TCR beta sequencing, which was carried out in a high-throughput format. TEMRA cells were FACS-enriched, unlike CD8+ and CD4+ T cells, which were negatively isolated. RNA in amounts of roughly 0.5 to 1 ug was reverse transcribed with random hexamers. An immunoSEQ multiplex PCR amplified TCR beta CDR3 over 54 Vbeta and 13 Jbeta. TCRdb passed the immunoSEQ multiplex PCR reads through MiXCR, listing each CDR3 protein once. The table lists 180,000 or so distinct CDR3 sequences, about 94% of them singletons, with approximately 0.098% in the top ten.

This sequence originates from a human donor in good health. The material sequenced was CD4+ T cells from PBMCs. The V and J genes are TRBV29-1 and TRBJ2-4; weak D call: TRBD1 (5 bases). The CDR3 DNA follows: TGCAGCGTTGAACGTTTTAGACAGACCAAAAACATTCAGTACTTC. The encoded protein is CSVERFRQTKNIQYF.